The present entry profiles one T cell receptor (beta chain) with its context. The entry originates in a study of blood T cell repertoires in COVID-19. Study-level information: Collection of acute and convalescent COVID-19 samples took place in the United States, Italy and Spain. Nucleic acid was either cDNA or gDNA, and it came from T cells, B-cell-depleted T cells, or PBMCs.

Germline V gene lookup returns CDR1 SGHAT and CDR2 FQNNGV. This CDR3 has 16 residues. With V trimmed by 1 base and J by 2 bases, 8 bases remained unmatched. Cohort placement rested on clinical history that participants reported themselves. Assay: immunoSEQ multiplex PCR; the TCRdb copy retains only in-frame clones and omits some. The sample includes 350,000 or so clones, roughly 87% of them seen just once. This rearrangement joins TRBV11-2 to TRBJ2-7, with 7 bases fitting TRBD2. Material for sequencing was PBMCs or T cells enriched from blood (not recorded which). This clonotype originated in a woman aged 25-40 years who had recovered from COVID-19. CDR3 DNA: TGTGCCAGCAGCTTAGGCCTCGGGGCGGGGGCCTACGAGCAGTACTTC. Translating it yields CASSLGLGAGAYEQYF.